The 24 T cell receptor beta chains listed next were all sequenced from one sample in a study of blood T cell repertoires in COVID-19. TCRdb's table, derived via immunoSEQ multiplex PCR, lists solely in-frame clones and lacks some. Of about 130,000 clones in the sample, approximately 85% are singletons; the top ten hold 4.3%. Material: peripheral blood. The receptors were sampled from a human donor in a cohort sampled during active COVID-19.

The chain has TRBV30 and TRBJ2-7, with D perhaps matching TRBD2 (6 bases). V was cut by 5 bases and J by 1 base, with 9 bases left in between. The CDR3 has 12 amino acids. CDR1 GTSNPN and CDR2 SVGIG come from the germline V gene (reference sequence). Written as DNA, the CDR3 is TGTGCCTGGGGGACTCAATCCTACGAGCAGTACTTC. This encodes CAWGTQSYEQYF. Variable domain in full (rest from reference TRBV30 and TRBJ2-7): SQTIHQWPATLVQPVGSPLSLECTVEGTSNPNLYWYRQAAGRGLQLLFYSVGIGQISSEVPQNLSASRPQDRQFILSSKKLLLSDSGFYLCAWGTQSYEQYFGPGTRLTVT.

This rearrangement joins TRBV11-2 to TRBJ2-5; D is uncertain. V gave up 1 base and J gave up 7 bases, with 7 bases separating them. The CDR3 runs to 12 residues. Germline CDR1 is SGHAT and CDR2 is FQNNGV. This CDR3 reads CASSLAPVTQYF. CDR3 nucleotide sequence: TGTGCCAGCAGCTTAGCCCCGGTGACCCAGTACTTC.

The CDR3 reads CASRRTGVRASYGYTF. The DNA for the CDR3 is TGTGCCAGTAGACGAACAGGGGTCCGAGCGAGCTATGGCTACACCTTC. The chain recombines TRBV19 with TRBJ1-2, with 7 bases lining up with TRBD1. The CDR3 has 16 amino acids. Trimming cost V 6 bases and J 4 bases; bases outside gene matches: 14. Germline CDR1 reads LNHDA; CDR2 reads SQIVND (reference sequence).

The rearrangement uses TRBV5-5 and TRBJ2-5, with D perhaps TRBD1 (6 bases). The length of the CDR3 is 15 residues. The V gene lost 3 bases and the J gene lost 5 bases, with 17 bases spanning the gap. Per the germline V gene, CDR1 is SGHKS and CDR2 is YYEKEE (reference sequence). CDR3 sequence reads: CASSSENRAAETQYF. The CDR3, as DNA: TGTGCCAGCAGCTCGGAGAACAGGGCGGCGGAGACCCAGTACTTC.

V is TRBV5-6 and J is TRBJ2-1, with 9 bases fitting TRBD1. V trimming: 5 bases; J trimming: 7 bases; junction bases outside the gene matches: 10. Germline CDR1 and CDR2: SGHDT and YYEEEE. CDR3 length: 15 amino acids. In DNA form, the CDR3 reads TGTGCCAGCAGGGTTGGGACAGGGCGAGAGAATGAGCAGTTCTTC. Translating gives CASRVGTGRENEQFF.

The rearrangement uses TRBV6-5 and TRBJ1-1; 8 bases are a match to TRBD1. This CDR3 comprises 12 residues. Germline CDR1 reads MNHEY; CDR2 reads SVGAGI. J was trimmed by 1 base and V by 9 bases; bases with no gene match: 1. The CDR3: CASQGANTEAFF. The CDR3 DNA sequence: TGTGCCAGTCAGGGGGCGAACACTGAAGCTTTCTTT.

The CDR3 DNA is TGTGCCAGCAGCCGGACTATACAAGAGACCCAGTACTTC. It codes for CASSRTIQETQYF. The genes are TRBV5-4 and TRBJ2-5; D may be TRBD2 (6 bases). Germline CDR1 reads SGHNT; CDR2 reads YYREEE (reference sequence). The V gene lost 4 bases and the J gene lost 2 bases, with 9 bases spanning the gap. This CDR3 comprises 13 residues.

This chain links TRBV2 with TRBJ2-1, with 8 bases identical to TRBD2. The germline CDR1 and CDR2 sequences are SNHLY and FYNNEI. CDR3 length: 16 residues. The trim removed 6 bases at V and 6 bases at J, leaving 13 bases unmatched. This chain's CDR3 is CASSDLAGRLLNEQFF. DNA for the CDR3: TGTGCCAGCAGCGACTTAGCGGGAAGGCTGCTCAATGAGCAGTTCTTC.

V usage is TRBV5-6 and J usage is TRBJ1-4; 7 nucleotides match TRBD1. Germline V CDR1 and CDR2: SGHDT, YYEEEE. V dropped 4 bases and J dropped 7; count of bases not matched to a gene: 4. The CDR3 sequence is 13 residues long. CDR3 protein: CASSPRDSEKLFF. As DNA, the CDR3 is TGTGCCAGCAGCCCGCGGGACAGTGAAAAACTGTTTTTT. The variable domain in full, with the rest retrieved from reference TRBV5-6 and TRBJ1-4, is DAGVTQSPTHLIKTRGQQVTLRCSPKSGHDTVSWYQQALGQGPQFIFQYYEEEERQRGNFPDRFSGHQFPNYSSELNVNALLLGDSALYLCASSPRDSEKLFFGSGTQLSVL.

This chain joins TRBV6-2 or TRBV6-3 and TRBJ1-2, with a weak D call TRBD1 (5 bases). Trimming left V 2 bases short and J 0 bases short, with 13 bases between. The CDR3 runs to 16 residues. CDR1 is MNHEY, CDR2 SVGEGT, per germline. CDR3 DNA: TGTGCCAGCAGTTACGGGGCGAGACTGACTAACTATGGCTACACCTTC. This codes for CASSYGARLTNYGYTF.

The V gene is TRBV7-9, the J gene TRBJ2-4, with 14 bases lining up with TRBD2. The CDR3 sequence is 17 residues long. Germline lookup yields CDR1 SEHNR and CDR2 FQNEAQ (reference sequence). The junction had 7 bases not matched to a gene; V was cut back by 5 bases and J by 4 bases. In DNA form, the CDR3 reads TGTGCCAGCAGCCCTCGACTAGCGGGGGGGGTAAAAAACATTCAGTACTTC. The encoded protein is CASSPRLAGGVKNIQYF.

V usage is TRBV18 and J usage is TRBJ1-1; D is uncertain. Trimming pared 2 bases from V and 11 bases from J, leaving 12 bases between. Germline CDR1 reads KGHSH; CDR2 reads LQKENI. The CDR3 sequence is 12 residues long. CDR3 loop: CASSPSVPGAFF. The CDR3 DNA reads as TGTGCCAGCTCACCATCGGTTCCGGGGGCTTTCTTT.

The sample holds one count of this clone. The chain recombines TRBV10-3 with TRBJ2-1; a weak D match, TRBD2 (5 bases). The V gene lost 6 bases and the J gene lost 2 bases, with 17 bases spanning the gap. Per the germline V gene, CDR1 is ENHRY and CDR2 is SYGVKD. The CDR3 totals 16 residues. For the CDR3, the DNA is TGTGCCATCAGGATTGGAGCGGACTCTGCCTACAATGAGCAGTTCTTC. Encoded protein: CAIRIGADSAYNEQFF.

The V and J genes are TRBV28 and TRBJ1-4, with 7 bases that match TRBD1. Looked up from germline, CDR1 is MDHEN and CDR2 is SYDVKM. CDR3 length: 14 residues. Losses at the gene ends were 6 bases for V and 7 bases for J; bases not matched to a gene: 8. CDR3 sequence: CASSLTGYGEKLFF. CDR3 nucleotide sequence: TGTGCCAGCAGCCTGACAGGGTATGGTGAAAAACTGTTTTTT.

This chain connects TRBV5-5 to TRBJ2-7; 9 bases map to TRBD1. J gave up 3 bases and V 4 bases, and 8 bases lay outside the gene matches. This CDR3 is built from 15 residues. CDR1 is SGHKS and CDR2 is YYEKEE in the germline V gene (reference sequence). In DNA, the CDR3 is TGTGCCAGCAGCCAACTAGGGACAGGGCTCTACGAGCAGTACGTC. Its protein product is CASSQLGTGLYEQYV.

This chain's CDR3 is CASNPTEPTDTQYF. The CDR3 bases are TGTGCCAGCAACCCGACAGAACCCACAGATACGCAGTATTTT. The chain has TRBV9 and TRBJ2-3; possible D gene TRBD1, 5 bases. CDR1 and CDR2 (germline): SGDLS, YYNGEE. The CDR3 sequence is 14 residues long. The V gene lost 6 bases and the J gene lost 2 bases, with 13 bases spanning the gap.

CDR3 in DNA: TGTGCCAGTCAGAACTCTGGAAACACCATATATTTT. Protein product: CASQNSGNTIYF. This rearrangement joins TRBV6-6 to TRBJ1-3; D unresolved. Germline V gives CDR1 MNHNY, CDR2 SVGAGI (reference sequence). The CDR3 is 12 amino acids. Trimming took 9 bases from V and 0 from J, leaving 6 bases between them.

The chain is built from TRBV4-1 and TRBJ2-7; TRBD2 aligns across 10 bases. V trimming: 0 bases; J trimming: 6 bases; junction bases outside the gene matches: 8. The CDR3 is 16 amino acids. Germline CDR1 and CDR2: MGHRA and YSYEKL. In nucleotides, the CDR3 is TGCGCCAGCAGCCAAGAACCCCCGGGACTAGCGACCGAGCAGTACTTC. Its protein product is CASSQEPPGLATEQYF.

This chain uses TRBV5-6 with TRBJ1-6; D possibly corresponds to TRBD1 (5 bases). The V end was cut by 3 bases, the J end by 7 bases, with 14 bases between. Germline assignment: CDR1 SGHDT and CDR2 YYEEEE. CDR3 length: 15 residues. The CDR3 nucleotides are TGTGCCAGCAGCTCTGGCGGGGGTTGGAATTCACCCCTCCACTTT. It yields the protein CASSSGGGWNSPLHF.

This clone was observed a few times. This chain links TRBV6-2 or TRBV6-3 with TRBJ2-5, with 8 bases identical to TRBD1. After removal of 2 bases from V and 1 base from J, the junction contained 6 bases not matched to a gene. CDR3 size: 16 residues. The germline V gene has CDR1 MNHEY and CDR2 SVGEGT. The CDR3 DNA sequence: TGTGCCAGCAGTTACGCTCGGACAGGGTTCCAAGAGACCCAGTACTTC. Its translation is CASSYARTGFQETQYF.

The chain joins TRBV30 to TRBJ1-1, with D unclear. CDR1 and CDR2 (germline): GTSNPN, SVGIG (reference sequence). V lost 1 base, J lost 8 bases, and 11 bases lay in between. The CDR3 runs 12 residues. This CDR3 is CAWSGDRREAFF. In DNA, the CDR3 is TGTGCCTGGAGTGGTGACCGGAGGGAAGCTTTCTTT.

J is TRBJ2-5 and V is TRBV20-1, with D tentatively TRBD2 (5 bases). V was pared by 3 bases and J by 3 bases, with 8 bases between. Germline V gene sequence: CDR1 DFQATT, CDR2 SNEGSKA (reference sequence). This CDR3 is built from 12 residues. Here the CDR3 reads CSASGREETQYF. As DNA, the CDR3 is TGCAGTGCTAGTGGGCGGGAAGAGACCCAGTACTTC.

This clone was counted between two and nine times. The genes are TRBV27 and TRBJ1-3; D possibly corresponds to TRBD1 (5 bases). The CDR3 loop spans 19 amino acids. Germline V gene sequence: CDR1 MNHEY, CDR2 SMNVEV (reference sequence). With 3 bases removed from V and 0 bases from J, the gap between germline ends came to 21 bases. CDR3 region: CASSLTTPGGLSSGNTIYF. CDR3 in DNA: TGTGCCAGCAGTTTGACAACTCCGGGGGGTCTAAGCTCTGGAAACACCATATATTTT.

The count of this clone is one. The rearrangement links TRBV12-3 or TRBV12-4 to TRBJ1-1, with D possibly being TRBD1 (6 bases). The CDR3 is 12 residues long. Trimming stripped 2 bases from V and 7 bases from J, with 8 bases between. CDR3 in amino acids: CASSLQGLEAFF. CDR3 nucleotides: TGTGCCAGCAGTTTACAGGGGCTTGAAGCTTTCTTT.